This TCR beta chain stems from a study of CD8 T cells in ankylosing spondylitis. The CDR3 contains 13 residues. CDR1 and CDR2 (germline): MNHNS, SASEGT. The V gene lost 9 bases and the J gene lost 2 bases, with 13 bases spanning the gap. Notes on the study in general: A TCR beta motif of eight highly homologous variants appeared characteristic of ankylosing spondylitis blood. The clones that were linked to disease were reported to be significantly enriched in matched synovial fluid samples from ankylosing spondylitis patients.

This clonotype was observed a handful of times. The antigen is undetermined. Making use of molecular barcodes, quantitative 5'-RACE generated TCR beta libraries. TCRdb reanalysed the 5' RACE reads using MiXCR and keeps one entry per CDR3 protein. The sample yields about 220,000 distinct CDR3 sequences, around 16% seen once. The source is a male donor with ankylosing spondylitis. Material: blood, either unsorted or a sorted T cell fraction (not recorded which). The J gene is TRBJ1-1, the V gene TRBV6-1; D may be TRBD1 (5 bases). The chain's CDR3 is CASTGRENTEAFF. Written as DNA, the CDR3 is TGTGCCAGTACGGGACGGGAAAACACTGAAGCTTTCTTT.